The 8 T cell receptor beta chains presented below share a single source sample, sequenced in a study of OX40 agonist ivuxolimab in advanced cancers. Libraries were prepared by immunoSEQ multiplex PCR; TCRdb keeps only in-frame clonotypes and omits some of them. The sample lists 74,000 or so clones; about 90% were seen once. Sequenced here: CD4+ or CD8+ T cells sorted from blood, sampled in a trial of the OX40 agonist ivuxolimab. The receptors stem from an adult with an advanced solid tumor such as melanoma, head and neck, liver or kidney cancer.

V gene TRBV14 combines with J gene TRBJ2-1, with TRBD2 matching over 7 bases. CDR3 length: 15 residues. V was pared by 4 bases and J by 9 bases, with 12 bases of the junction left unmatched. Germline V gene sequence: CDR1 SGHDN, CDR2 FVKESK. CDR3 in amino acids: CASSPGLGRVVEQFF. The CDR3 DNA sequence: TGTGCCAGCAGCCCCGGACTAGGTAGGGTGGTTGAGCAGTTCTTC.

The J gene is TRBJ1-1, the V gene TRBV2, with 11 positions matching TRBD1. This CDR3 spans 15 amino acids. V shed 6 bases and J 1 base; nucleotides not matched to a gene: 4. Germline CDR1 SNHLY, CDR2 FYNNEI. This chain's CDR3 is CASSGQGARNTEAFF. The CDR3 DNA follows: TGTGCCAGCAGCGGACAGGGGGCGAGGAACACTGAAGCTTTCTTT.

The rearrangement uses TRBV5-6 and TRBJ2-2, with unresolved D. The CDR3 sequence is 12 residues long. CDR1 SGHDT and CDR2 YYEEEE come from the germline V gene. V was shortened by 1 base and J by 9 bases, with 7 bases between the two germline ends. The CDR3 loop reads CASSLMERELFF. For the CDR3, the DNA is TGTGCCAGCAGCTTGATGGAACGGGAGCTGTTTTTT.

This sequence joins TRBV19 and TRBJ1-3; D remains ambiguous. The CDR3 totals 13 residues. Germline CDR1 reads LNHDA; CDR2 reads SQIVND (reference sequence). V was shortened by 4 bases and J by 1 base, with 5 bases between the two germline ends. The CDR3 loop reads CASSKGSGNTIYF. As DNA, the CDR3 is TGTGCCAGTAGTAAGGGATCTGGAAACACCATATATTTT.

As DNA, the CDR3 is TGTGCCAGCAGAGCGGGACTAGCGGGGGGGAACACCGGGGAGCTGTTTTTT. Translating it yields CASRAGLAGGNTGELFF. The J gene is TRBJ2-2, the V gene TRBV5-4; 15 bases map to TRBD2. V lost 5 bases and J lost 1; bases outside the gene matches: 3. Germline lookup yields CDR1 SGHNT and CDR2 YYREEE (reference sequence). The length of the CDR3 is 17 residues. The full variable domain, with the rest looked up from reference TRBV5-4 and TRBJ2-2, is ETGVTQSPTHLIKTRGQQVTLRCSSQSGHNTVSWYQQALGQGPQFIFQYYREEENGRGNFPPRFSGLQFPNYSSELNVNALELDDSALYLCASRAGLAGGNTGELFFGEGSRLTVL.

The chain recombines TRBV28 with TRBJ1-3; D ambiguous. This CDR3 is built from 17 residues. Germline CDR1 is MDHEN and CDR2 is SYDVKM. V was shortened by 5 bases and J by 3 bases, with 20 bases between the two germline ends. CDR3 nucleotides: TGTGCCAGCAGTGGAGGCATGGGGAGGCTTTTTGGAAACACCATATATTTT. Translated: CASSGGMGRLFGNTIYF.

The chain combines TRBV27 with TRBJ2-5; TRBD2 matches at 7 bases. Losses at the gene ends were 2 bases for V and 5 bases for J; bases not matched to a gene: 11. The germline V gene has CDR1 MNHEY and CDR2 SMNVEV (reference sequence). The CDR3 runs to 16 residues. CDR3 in amino acids: CASSLRAVAGRETQYF. The DNA for the CDR3 is TGTGCCAGCAGTTTAAGGGCGGTAGCGGGCCGGGAGACCCAGTACTTC.

The table lists this clone with a few counts. The CDR3 DNA reads TGTGCCAGCAGCCCAGGGGTCGCTGAAGCTTTCTTT. Translated: CASSPGVAEAFF. This chain connects TRBV7-9 to TRBJ1-1; D might be TRBD1 (6 bases). Germline values: CDR1 SEHNR, CDR2 FQNEAQ (reference sequence). V gave up 5 bases and J gave up 6 bases, with 10 bases separating them. The CDR3 runs 12 residues.